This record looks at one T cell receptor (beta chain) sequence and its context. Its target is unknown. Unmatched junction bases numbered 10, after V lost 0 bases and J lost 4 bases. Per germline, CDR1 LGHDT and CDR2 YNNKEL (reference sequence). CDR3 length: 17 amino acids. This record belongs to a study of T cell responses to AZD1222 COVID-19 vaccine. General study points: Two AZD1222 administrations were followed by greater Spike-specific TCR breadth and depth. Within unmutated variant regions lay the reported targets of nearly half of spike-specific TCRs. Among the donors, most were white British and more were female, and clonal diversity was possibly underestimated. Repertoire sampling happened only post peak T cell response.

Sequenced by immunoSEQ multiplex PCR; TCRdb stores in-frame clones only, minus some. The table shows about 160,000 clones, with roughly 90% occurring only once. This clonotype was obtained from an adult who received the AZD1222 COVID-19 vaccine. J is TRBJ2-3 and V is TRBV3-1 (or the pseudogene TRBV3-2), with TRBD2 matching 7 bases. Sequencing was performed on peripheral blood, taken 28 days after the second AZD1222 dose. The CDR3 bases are TGTGCCAGCAGCCAAGATCCTGCGCTAGCGGAGCCAGATACGCAGTATTTT. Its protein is CASSQDPALAEPDTQYF.